Listed below are T cell receptor beta chains from one sample, sequenced in a study of immune evolution from preneoplasia to lung adenocarcinoma. Measured with immunoSEQ multiplex PCR; TCRdb has only the in-frame clones, and not every one. Among approximately 9,500 clones listed, nearly 90% were seen once. Sequenced sample: FFPE invasive lung adenocarcinoma tissue. These receptors were collected from a person aged 65 to 85 with invasive lung adenocarcinoma. Each CDR3 is given with its conserved first and last residue. A clone size is listed for some rows: how often the clone was seen (once, few, many), or a class if it is expanded.

j_call v_call clone_size cdr3_aa
TRBJ1-5 TRBV28 - CASSKYQGGHQPQHF
TRBJ1-5 TRBV2 - CASSYWPLHRVGQPQHF
TRBJ1-3 TRBV30 - CAWSVRQGLGDTIYF
TRBJ2-7 TRBV30 - CAWSPRGDFDFYEQYF
TRBJ2-7 TRBV6-5 - CASRNQGETYEQYF
TRBJ1-2 TRBV28 - CATEQGSGYTF
TRBJ2-1 TRBV9 - CASSVSGRDSYNEQFF
TRBJ2-7 TRBV15 few CATSIRGALPAESSYEQYF
TRBJ2-7 TRBV10-3 - CAISGAGEQYF
TRBJ2-3 TRBV5-1 - CASSSKTSTDTQYF
TRBJ2-7 TRBV10-2 - CASSGPGQGSYEQYF
TRBJ2-1 TRBV30 - CAWLDGSSYNEQFF
TRBJ1-4 TRBV6-1 once CASRGGLDRVEKLFF
TRBJ1-2 TRBV2 - CASSEFQTSYGYTF
TRBJ2-1 TRBV10-3 - CAITRGEEQFF